This TCR beta chain was found in a study of control samples from healthy donors and cancer patients. Trimming stripped 0 bases from V and 6 bases from J, with 11 bases between. Germline V gene lookup returns CDR1 SGHNT and CDR2 YENEEA. This CDR3 contains 14 residues. Repertoires were generated with immunoSEQ multiplex PCR, while TCRdb's copy carries only in-frame clones and drops some. The sample includes approximately 170,000 clones, around 92% of them seen just once. Input material: blood. This TCR was recovered from a woman aged 30 to 39 in good health. The chain links TRBV11-3 to TRBJ1-1; perhaps TRBD1 as D (5 bases). DNA of the CDR3: TGTGCCAGCAGCTTAGATGGGGGGGTGGCTGAAGCTTTCTTT. It yields the protein CASSLDGGVAEAFF.